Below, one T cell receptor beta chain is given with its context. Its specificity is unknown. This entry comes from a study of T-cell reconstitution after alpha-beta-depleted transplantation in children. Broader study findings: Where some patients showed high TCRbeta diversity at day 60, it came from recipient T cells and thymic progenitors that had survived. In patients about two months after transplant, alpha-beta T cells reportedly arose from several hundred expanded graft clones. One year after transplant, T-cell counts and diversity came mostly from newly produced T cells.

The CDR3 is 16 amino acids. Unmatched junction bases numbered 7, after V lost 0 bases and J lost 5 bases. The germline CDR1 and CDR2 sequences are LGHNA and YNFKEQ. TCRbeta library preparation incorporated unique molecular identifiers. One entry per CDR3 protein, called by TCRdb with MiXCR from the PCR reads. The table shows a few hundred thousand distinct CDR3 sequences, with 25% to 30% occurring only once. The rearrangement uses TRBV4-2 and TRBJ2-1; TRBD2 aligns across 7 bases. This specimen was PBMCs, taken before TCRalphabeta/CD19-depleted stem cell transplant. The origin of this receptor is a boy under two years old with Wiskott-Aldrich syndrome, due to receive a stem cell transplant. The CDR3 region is CASSQEASSGDNEQFF. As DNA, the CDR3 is TGTGCCAGCAGCCAAGAGGCGTCTAGCGGCGACAATGAGCAGTTCTTC.